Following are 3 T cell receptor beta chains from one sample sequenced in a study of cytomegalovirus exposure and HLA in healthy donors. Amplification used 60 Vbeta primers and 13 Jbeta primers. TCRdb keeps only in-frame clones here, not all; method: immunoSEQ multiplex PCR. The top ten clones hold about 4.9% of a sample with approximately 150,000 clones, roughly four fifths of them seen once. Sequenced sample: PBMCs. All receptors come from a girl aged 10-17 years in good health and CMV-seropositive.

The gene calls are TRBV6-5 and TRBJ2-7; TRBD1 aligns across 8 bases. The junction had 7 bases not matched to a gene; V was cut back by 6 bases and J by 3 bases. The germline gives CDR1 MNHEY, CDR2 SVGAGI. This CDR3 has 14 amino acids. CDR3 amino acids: CASRSGTGYYEQYF. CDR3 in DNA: TGTGCCAGCAGATCCGGGACAGGATACTACGAGCAGTACTTC.

The CDR3 here is CASSPRQAANTEAFF. The CDR3 DNA reads as TGTGCCAGCAGCCCCAGACAAGCAGCGAACACTGAAGCTTTCTTT. The rearrangement joins TRBV11-1 to TRBJ1-1; the D is unclear. V was shortened by 5 bases and J by 1 base, with 14 bases between the two germline ends. This CDR3 has 15 amino acids. Looked up from germline, CDR1 is SGHAT and CDR2 is FQDESV (reference sequence).

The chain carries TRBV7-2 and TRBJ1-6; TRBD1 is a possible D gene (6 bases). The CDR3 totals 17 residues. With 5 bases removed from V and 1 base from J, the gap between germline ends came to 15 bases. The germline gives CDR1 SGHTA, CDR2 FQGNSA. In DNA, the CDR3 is TGTGCCAGCAGCCGAAACAGGGCTAGGTCCTATAATTCACCCCTCCACTTT. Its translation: CASSRNRARSYNSPLHF.